The rows below give T cell receptor beta chains drawn from one sample of a study of cytomegalovirus exposure and HLA in healthy donors. The method was immunoSEQ multiplex PCR; TCRdb's version includes in-frame clones alone and lacks a portion of them. The data hold roughly 190,000 clones, with roughly 9.4% observed a single time. Sequencing input: PBMCs. The receptors come from a woman aged 30 to 39 in good health and CMV-seropositive. Both conserved end residues are part of each CDR3. Each record gives: V gene, J gene, clone size, D gene, CDR3 DNA, CDR3 protein. A D gene is named only where the DNA matches it firmly. Clone size is not always given. Where it is, it says once, few, many or a class for expanded clones.

TRBV9	TRBJ2-7	NA	NA	TGTGCCAGCAGCGTAGCTGCAGGGATGCCCTACGAGCAGTACTTC	CASSVAAGMPYEQYF
TRBV10-2	TRBJ1-3	few	TRBD1	TGCGCCAGCACGGACAGGGCAGGTTCTGGAAACACCATATATTTT	CASTDRAGSGNTIYF
TRBV6-1	TRBJ1-2	few	NA	TGTGCCAGCAGCCAGGCTAACTATGGCTACACCTTC	CASSQANYGYTF
TRBV6-5	TRBJ2-2	NA	TRBD1	TGTGCCAGCAGTTCCGCGACAGGGGGCATCGGGGAGCTGTTTTTT	CASSSATGGIGELFF
TRBV5-1	TRBJ1-1	few	NA	TGCGCCAGCTCCACCGGGGGCACTGAAGCTTTCTTT	CASSTGGTEAFF
TRBV9	TRBJ2-3	NA	TRBD2	TGTGCCAGCAGCCCGGGACTAGCGGGAGCCCGGGGCACAGATACGCAGTATTTT	CASSPGLAGARGTDTQYF
TRBV2	TRBJ2-1	NA	TRBD2	TGTGCCAGCAGTGGTCCTAGCGGGGCTTTGGGGGGGCAGTTCTTC	CASSGPSGALGGQFF
TRBV10-2	TRBJ2-1	few	TRBD2	TGCGCCAGCAGATCGTCTCTAGCGGAGTCCTACAATGAGCAGTTCTTC	CASRSSLAESYNEQFF
TRBV5-1	TRBJ1-4	few	NA	TGCGCCAGCACGTCGGGTTCAACTAATGAAAAACTGTTTTTT	CASTSGSTNEKLFF
TRBV27	TRBJ2-3	NA	NA	TGTGCCAGCAGTTTGACAATTGGCAGCACAGATACGCAGTATTTT	CASSLTIGSTDTQYF
TRBV5-8	TRBJ2-3	few	TRBD2	TGTGCCAGCAGCTCCCTAGCGGGAGGGACCACAGATACGCAGTATTTT	CASSSLAGGTTDTQYF
TRBV7-9	TRBJ1-4	NA	NA	TGTGCCAGCAGCTACGCCGGGAAAAGGAATGAAAAACTGTTTTTT	CASSYAGKRNEKLFF
TRBV7-9	TRBJ2-5	NA	TRBD1	TGTGCCAGCTGCCAGGACAGGGTTGGTGGAGAGACCCAGTACTTC	CASCQDRVGGETQYF
TRBV28	TRBJ2-7	NA	NA	TGTGCCAGCAGTTTATACGGAGGTAGCGGAAAAACCTACGAGCAGTACTTC	CASSLYGGSGKTYEQYF
TRBV6-1	TRBJ1-2	few	TRBD1	TGTGCCAGCAGTGAGGGGGGGGGCAGGGGGCCTGGCTACACCTTC	CASSEGGGRGPGYTF
TRBV4-1	TRBJ1-2	few	NA	TGCGCCAGCACGGGGTTTAACTATGGCTACACCTTC	CASTGFNYGYTF
TRBV2	TRBJ2-3	NA	NA	TGTGCCAGCGAGGGAGGAGGCACAGATACGCAGTATTTT	CASEGGGTDTQYF
TRBV5-1	TRBJ1-3	few	NA	TGCGCCAGCAGCCCCGAAGGGGACTCTGGAAACACCATATATTTT	CASSPEGDSGNTIYF
TRBV6-1	TRBJ2-6	NA	NA	TGTGCCAGCACGGTTTACTCTGGGGCCAACGTCCTGACTTTC	CASTVYSGANVLTF
TRBV21-1	TRBJ2-3	NA	NA	TGTGCCAGCAGCGGGGTAGCGGGGCCTAGCACAGATACGCAGTATTTT	CASSGVAGPSTDTQYF
TRBV21-1	TRBJ2-7	NA	NA	TGTGCCAACCACGAGTACGAGCAGTACTTC	CANHEYEQYF
TRBV28	TRBJ2-1	few	NA	TGTGCCAGCAGCGAGAAGTTCGATGAGCAGTTCTTC	CASSEKFDEQFF
TRBV7-3	TRBJ2-1	NA	NA	TGTGCCAGCAGCCAATCCCACAATGAGCAGTTCTTC	CASSQSHNEQFF
TRBV2	TRBJ2-1	NA	NA	TGTGCCAGCCTCAGCGCACCAGGGGAGCAGTTCTTC	CASLSAPGEQFF
TRBV19	TRBJ2-7	few	TRBD2	TGTGCCAGTAGTAAGACTAGCGGGTACTACGAGCAGTACTTC	CASSKTSGYYEQYF
TRBV7-8	TRBJ2-3	NA	TRBD2	TGTGCCAGCAGATCAGGACTAGCGGGAGCCCTAAAAAGCACAGATACGCAGTATTTT	CASRSGLAGALKSTDTQYF
TRBV21-1	TRBJ2-7	NA	NA	TGTGCCAGCAGCAAAGCATGTACCTACGAGCAGTACTTC	CASSKACTYEQYF
TRBV2	TRBJ1-5	NA	TRBD1	TGTGCCAGCAGTGGGACAGGTCTCGATCAGCCCCAGCATTTT	CASSGTGLDQPQHF
TRBV4-1	TRBJ2-1	few	NA	TGCGCCAGCAGCCAAGAGGCTAAATGGGGCCCCTACAATGAGCAGTTCTTC	CASSQEAKWGPYNEQFF
TRBV19	TRBJ2-1	NA	TRBD2	TGTGCCAGTAGTCGATCGGGTAGCGGGAGGGCCAATGAGCAGTTCTTC	CASSRSGSGRANEQFF